These 16 T cell receptor beta chains came from one sample sequenced in a study of T cells in Graves' hyperthyroidism and ophthalmopathy. RNA transcripts gave rise to amplified TCR beta CDR3 regions. TCR CDR3 regions were first amplified by RT-PCR with HTBI primers. One entry per CDR3 protein, called by TCRdb with MiXCR from the multiplex PCR reads. The data hold hundreds of thousands of distinct CDR3 sequences, with 15% to 20% observed a single time. Sequencing was performed on blood. These receptors were collected from a woman younger than 45 with Graves' hyperthyroidism.

This clonotype has a count of ten or more. CDR3 region: CASSLLLYEQYF. CDR3 sequence (DNA): TGTGCCAGCAGTTTACTCCTATACGAGCAGTACTTC. V is TRBV12-3 or TRBV12-4 and J is TRBJ2-7; no clear D. The CDR3 has 12 residues. With 2 bases removed from V and 4 bases from J, the gap between germline ends came to 6 bases.

A few counts support this clonotype. The chain links TRBV30 to TRBJ1-5; 11 nucleotides match TRBD1. This CDR3 has 13 residues. Germline V CDR1 and CDR2: GTSNPN, SVGIG (reference sequence). J was trimmed by 11 bases and V by 2 bases; bases with no gene match: 5. The CDR3 protein is CAWSKGQGVTQHF. CDR3 coding DNA: TGTGCCTGGAGTAAGGGACAGGGGGTGACCCAGCATTTT.

This clonotype was recorded many times. The J gene is TRBJ2-1, the V gene TRBV7-2; TRBD2 matches 8 bases. V was clipped by 5 bases and J by 5 bases; unmatched bases: 11. Germline V CDR1 and CDR2: SGHTA, FQGNSA. The CDR3 extends over 16 amino acids. CDR3 DNA: TGTGCCAGCAGCCCCATGAGCGGGAGTTTACACAATGAGCAGTTCTTC. It codes for CASSPMSGSLHNEQFF. Complete variable domain (other parts from reference TRBV7-2 and TRBJ2-1): GAGVSQSPSNKVTEKGKDVELRCDPISGHTALYWYRQSLGQGLEFLIYFQGNSAPDKSGLPSDRFSAERTGGSVSTLTIQRTQQEDSAVYLCASSPMSGSLHNEQFFGPGTRLTVL.

The sample holds many counts of this clonotype. The chain recombines TRBV28 with TRBJ2-2; weak D call: TRBD2 (5 bases). The CDR3 is 12 amino acids. Germline V lookup: CDR1 MDHEN, CDR2 SYDVKM. Between the trimmed V and J ends, which lost 5 bases and 7 bases, there was a span of 8 bases. CDR3 region: CASSPRDGELFF. The CDR3, as DNA: TGTGCCAGCAGTCCACGGGACGGGGAGCTGTTTTTT.

In this sample, this clonotype turned up many times. Since a much larger clone is just one base distant, this may be a read error. The V call is TRBV5-5, the J call TRBJ2-1; 10 bases line up with TRBD1. The CDR3 consists of 15 residues. V shed 4 bases and J 3 bases; nucleotides not matched to a gene: 4. From germline, CDR1 is SGHKS and CDR2 YYEKEE (reference sequence). DNA for the CDR3: TGTGCCAGCAGCCCCGGGACAGGGGTCTACAATGAGCAGTTCTTC. Encoded protein: CASSPGTGVYNEQFF. Full variable domain (rest looked up from reference TRBV5-5 and TRBJ2-1): DAGVTQSPTHLIKTRGQQVTLRCSPISGHKSVSWYQQVLGQGPQFIFQYYEKEERGRGNFPDRFSARQFPNYSSELNVNALLLGDSALYLCASSPGTGVYNEQFFGPGTRLTVL.

This clonotype was counted a few times. The J gene is TRBJ2-2, the V gene TRBV5-6; the D is unclear. The germline V gene has CDR1 SGHDT and CDR2 YYEEEE. The CDR3 spans 16 residues. V shed 4 bases and J shed 1 base, with 14 bases lying between them. The DNA for the CDR3 is TGTGCCAGCAGCCACTCTCAACAGCTGAACACCGGGGAGCTGTTTTTT. Its translation: CASSHSQQLNTGELFF.

This clonotype was counted ten times or more. The J gene is TRBJ1-6, the V gene TRBV2; D is ambiguous. This CDR3 has 11 residues. The V and J ends lost 7 bases and 8 bases respectively, with 6 bases between them. Per germline, CDR1 SNHLY and CDR2 FYNNEI. The CDR3 DNA sequence: TGTGCCAGCAAACGGGATTCACCCCTCCACTTT. It translates to CASKRDSPLHF.

The sample holds a few counts of this clonotype. V is TRBV12-3 or TRBV12-4 and J is TRBJ1-1; perhaps TRBD1 as D (5 bases). CDR3 length equals 14 residues. Trimming removed 6 bases from V and 1 base from J, with 12 bases in between. CDR3 sequence (DNA): TGTGCCAGCAGGGCAACAGGAAAGAACACTGAAGCTTTCTTT. Translation gives CASRATGKNTEAFF.

This clonotype was observed a few times. The chain recombines TRBV11-3 with TRBJ2-6; no clear D. CDR1 and CDR2 from the germline V gene are SGHNT and YENEEA. The CDR3 totals 15 residues. The V end lost 3 bases, the J end lost 1 base, and 7 bases lay between the germline ends. CDR3 nucleotides: TGTGCCAGCAGCTTTGGGCATTCTGGGGCCAACGTCCTGACTTTC. Translated: CASSFGHSGANVLTF.

This chain uses TRBV3-1 with TRBJ2-1, with 7 bases aligning to TRBD2. J gave up 4 bases and V 0 bases, and 6 bases lay outside the gene matches. Germline V gene data show CDR1 as LGHDT and CDR2 as YNNKEL (reference sequence). The CDR3 extends over 16 amino acids. The chain's CDR3 is CASSQESGLDYNEQFF. The CDR3 DNA is TGTGCCAGCAGCCAAGAGTCAGGACTAGATTACAATGAGCAGTTCTTC.

The V call is TRBV7-9, the J call TRBJ2-3, with a tentative D call TRBD2 (5 bases). V lost 3 bases, J lost 4 bases, and 20 bases lay in between. CDR1 SEHNR and CDR2 FQNEAQ come from the germline V gene (reference sequence). This CDR3 is built from 17 residues. CDR3 sequence (DNA): TGTGCCAGCAGCTTCTTCGGGAAAGGCGGTAAGGCAGATACGCAGTATTTT. Residues: CASSFFGKGGKADTQYF.

This clonotype came up many times. This rearrangement joins TRBV28 to TRBJ2-7; 8 bases align to TRBD2. Germline values: CDR1 MDHEN, CDR2 SYDVKM. V was clipped by 8 bases and J by 4 bases; unmatched bases: 13. CDR3 length equals 15 residues. The CDR3 DNA sequence: TGTGCCAGCCTCGAAGGGGTGGCGGGAGGTTACGAGCAGTACTTC. Protein: CASLEGVAGGYEQYF.

This clonotype was recorded many times. This sequence joins TRBV3-1 and TRBJ2-3; 10 bases align to TRBD2. The germline CDR1 and CDR2 sequences are LGHDT and YNNKEL (reference sequence). This CDR3 has 15 amino acids. V shed 4 bases, J shed 2 bases, and the junction held 3 bases outside the gene matches. The CDR3: CASSPTSGVTDTQYF. The CDR3 DNA reads TGTGCCAGCAGCCCCACTAGCGGGGTCACAGATACGCAGTATTTT.

This clonotype was counted at least ten times. Relative to the germline gene, one junction end is altered; a read error may explain this. This chain joins TRBV5-1 and TRBJ2-7; the D is unclear. Germline V lookup: CDR1 SGHRS, CDR2 YFSETQ. CDR3 size: 13 residues. CDR3 nucleotide sequence: TGTGCCAGCAGCTTGGACGGTCCCTACGAGCAGTACTTC. Translated, it gives CASSLDGPYEQYF.

This clonotype was observed at least ten times. The V and J genes are TRBV20-1 and TRBJ2-7; the match to TRBD1 covers 7 bases. The CDR3 covers 15 residues. V shed 0 bases, J shed 2 bases, and the junction held 7 bases outside the gene matches. Germline V lookup: CDR1 DFQATT, CDR2 SNEGSKA (reference sequence). CDR3 DNA: TGCAGTGCTAGAGATAAGAGACAGGGAGCCTACGAGCAGTACTTC. Its translation is CSARDKRQGAYEQYF.

There are many counts of this clonotype. The rearrangement uses TRBV28 and TRBJ2-7; D may correspond to TRBD1 or TRBD2 (5 bases each). Germline V gene lookup returns CDR1 MDHEN and CDR2 SYDVKM. The CDR3 has 14 amino acids. V lost 5 bases, J lost 2 bases, and 13 bases lay in between. The CDR3, as DNA: TGTGCCAGCAGTGACGGGACGACTACCTACGAGCAGTACTTC. It is translated as CASSDGTTTYEQYF.